The 12 T cell receptor beta chains presented below share a single source sample, sequenced in a study of control samples from healthy donors and cancer patients. The protocol was immunoSEQ multiplex PCR, while the TCRdb copy is restricted to in-frame clones and leaves out a portion. The sample contains 90,000 to 110,000 clones, around nine tenths of which appear only once. The sequenced material came from blood. The receptors originated from a woman between 45 and 65 years old in good health.

The V and J genes are TRBV19 and TRBJ2-2; D is possibly TRBD1 (6 bases). The V end was cut by 5 bases, the J end by 5 bases, with 12 bases between. Germline assignment: CDR1 LNHDA and CDR2 SQIVND (reference sequence). This CDR3 has 14 residues. In DNA, the CDR3 is TGTGCCAGTAGTTCGGACAGCTTTACCGGGGAGCTGTTTTTT. Translation: CASSSDSFTGELFF.

The table lists this clone with a few counts. The rearrangement joins TRBV14 to TRBJ2-1; D could derive from TRBD1 or TRBD2 (5 bases each). CDR1 SGHDN and CDR2 FVKESK come from the germline V gene. The CDR3 extends over 17 amino acids. V lost 4 bases to trimming and J lost 3 bases, with 19 bases between them. The CDR3 region has the DNA TGTGCCAGCAGCCTCTTAATTACGAGGGGCCTCTACAATGAGCAGTTCTTC. Amino acids: CASSLLITRGLYNEQFF.

This clone has a single count. V usage is TRBV9 and J usage is TRBJ1-4, with D possibly TRBD1 on 5 matching bases. CDR1 is SGDLS, CDR2 YYNGEE, per germline. This CDR3 has 16 residues. The V end lost 0 bases, the J end lost 7 bases, and 16 bases lay between the germline ends. The CDR3 spells CASSVEGTPMGEKLFF. Written as DNA, the CDR3 is TGTGCCAGCAGCGTAGAAGGGACTCCAATGGGTGAAAAACTGTTTTTT. Drawing the rest from reference TRBV9 and TRBJ1-4, the complete variable domain is DSGVTQTPKHLITATGQRVTLRCSPRSGDLSVYWYQQSLDQGLQFLIQYYNGEERAKGNILERFSAQQFPDLHSELNLSSLELGDSALYFCASSVEGTPMGEKLFFGSGTQLSVL.

With regard to this clone: The junction shows a germline mismatch at one end, possibly a read error. This chain links TRBV9 with TRBJ1-5, with D perhaps matching TRBD1 (6 bases). CDR1 is SGDLS, CDR2 YYNGEE, per germline. The CDR3 totals 14 residues. CDR3 loop: CASSQGNSHQPQHF. DNA of the CDR3: TGTGCCAGCAGCCAGGGGAATAGCCATCAGCCCCAGCATTTT.

V gene TRBV6-5 combines with J gene TRBJ1-2, with D unresolved. CDR1 is MNHEY and CDR2 is SVGAGI in the germline V gene. The CDR3 sequence is 15 residues long. Trimming stripped 0 bases from V and 5 bases from J, with 13 bases between. CDR3 sequence (DNA): TGTGCCAGCAGTTACTCCGGACGGACGGCTTATGGCTACACCTTC. Translated: CASSYSGRTAYGYTF.

To note about this clone: Other DNA sequences of this sample code for an identical CDR3. CDR3 protein: CASGQSPNYGYTF. The DNA of the CDR3 is TGTGCCAGCGGGCAGAGTCCTAACTATGGCTACACCTTC. This chain uses TRBV2 with TRBJ1-2; no firm D call. Trimming removed 8 bases at V and 0 bases at J, with 10 bases between. The germline V gene encodes CDR1 SNHLY and CDR2 FYNNEI. The length of the CDR3 is 13 residues.

The rearrangement links TRBV3-1 (or the pseudogene TRBV3-2) to TRBJ2-2, with 7 bases lining up with TRBD2. The ends lost 3 bases at V and 2 bases at J; junction bases unmatched: 6. The germline gives CDR1 LGHDT, CDR2 YNNKEL (reference sequence). The CDR3 totals 16 residues. The CDR3 DNA follows: TGTGCCAGCAGCCAGTTCGGGGGGAGCAACACCGGGGAGCTGTTTTTT. Protein product: CASSQFGGSNTGELFF.

V is TRBV5-4 and J is TRBJ2-5; D is unresolved. V lost 4 bases, J lost 5 bases, and 12 bases lay in between. Germline lookup yields CDR1 SGHNT and CDR2 YYREEE (reference sequence). There are 13 residues in the CDR3. CDR3 sequence: CASSTPPRETQYF. In DNA, the CDR3 is TGTGCCAGCAGCACCCCGCCGCGGGAGACCCAGTACTTC.

The chain is built from TRBV6-4 and TRBJ2-2; D not resolved. V lost 4 bases and J lost 5, with 11 bases in between. The germline V gene has CDR1 MRHNA and CDR2 SNTAGT. The CDR3 spans 14 residues. CDR3 loop: CASSVVVGTGELFF. Written as DNA, the CDR3 is TGTGCCAGCAGTGTGGTAGTAGGTACCGGGGAGCTGTTTTTT.

This clone was counted a single time. The rearrangement links TRBV27 to TRBJ1-1, with 9 bases matching TRBD1. The V and J ends lost 4 bases and 4 bases, in that order; junction bases with no gene match: 16. The germline gives CDR1 MNHEY, CDR2 SMNVEV (reference sequence). The CDR3 sequence is 18 residues long. For the CDR3, the DNA is TGTGCCAGCAGTTCAGCCCCAGTACAGGGGGCGTTTTCCACTGAAGCTTTCTTT. Translated, it gives CASSSAPVQGAFSTEAFF.

This clone occurred once. V is TRBV6-6 and J is TRBJ2-3, with 9 bases identical to TRBD2. V gave up 4 bases and J gave up 3 bases; unmatched junction bases: 2. This CDR3 comprises 14 residues. Germline V gene lookup returns CDR1 MNHNY and CDR2 SVGAGI (reference sequence). The CDR3 DNA sequence: TGTGCCAGCAGTTGGGGACTAGCTACAGATACGCAGTATTTT. Translated: CASSWGLATDTQYF.

The chain recombines TRBV19 with TRBJ1-1, with 7 bases fitting TRBD1. CDR1 LNHDA and CDR2 SQIVND come from the germline V gene (reference sequence). This CDR3 has 16 residues. Unmatched junction bases numbered 14, after V lost 7 bases and J lost 3 bases. The CDR3 DNA follows: TGTGCCAGTACCCTATCCGGGACAGCTCCTTACACTGAAGCTTTCTTT. This gives the protein CASTLSGTAPYTEAFF.